One sample yielded the 23 T cell receptor beta chains listed below, sequenced in a study of blood T cell repertoires in COVID-19. Libraries were prepared by immunoSEQ multiplex PCR; TCRdb keeps only in-frame clonotypes and omits some of them. The sample yields under 65,000 clones, 91% seen once. Sequencing input: peripheral blood. Receptor source: a human donor in a cohort sampled during active COVID-19.

This chain connects TRBV11-2 to TRBJ1-1; D is ambiguous. The CDR3 has 14 amino acids. Per germline, CDR1 SGHAT and CDR2 FQNNGV. Trimming removed 2 bases at V and 0 bases at J, with 7 bases between. CDR3 protein: CASSLYGMNTEAFF. CDR3 in DNA: TGTGCCAGCAGCTTATATGGCATGAACACTGAAGCTTTCTTT.

The genes are TRBV29-1 and TRBJ1-1; D not certain. Germline values: CDR1 SQVTM, CDR2 ANQGSEA. The ends were cut back, 6 bases at V and 7 bases at J, with 12 bases in the middle. The CDR3 is 11 residues long. DNA of the CDR3: TGCAGCGTCCTGAGCGGAGTTGAAGCTTTCTTT. Translating it yields CSVLSGVEAFF.

The rearrangement joins TRBV30 to TRBJ2-5; 7 positions agree with TRBD2. This CDR3 is 15 amino acids long. V lost 1 base, J lost 5 bases, and 10 bases stayed unmatched. CDR1 GTSNPN and CDR2 SVGIG come from the germline V gene (reference sequence). As DNA, the CDR3 is TGTGCCTGGAGTGGTTGGGGCCTAGCGGAGGAGACCCAGTACTTC. Encoded protein: CAWSGWGLAEETQYF. The variable domain in full, with the rest retrieved from reference TRBV30 and TRBJ2-5, is SQTIHQWPATLVQPVGSPLSLECTVEGTSNPNLYWYRQAAGRGLQLLFYSVGIGQISSEVPQNLSASRPQDRQFILSSKKLLLSDSGFYLCAWSGWGLAEETQYFGPGTRLLVL.

This sequence joins TRBV2 and TRBJ1-3; D remains ambiguous. V dropped 0 bases and J dropped 4 bases, with 10 bases sitting between them. This CDR3 is built from 15 residues. Germline V gene data show CDR1 as SNHLY and CDR2 as FYNNEI. CDR3 amino acids: CASSEARVAGNTIYF. The CDR3 bases are TGTGCCAGCAGTGAAGCGAGGGTCGCAGGAAACACCATATATTTT.

The chain links TRBV4-3 to TRBJ2-2; 14 nucleotides match TRBD2. Germline loops: CDR1 LGHNA, CDR2 YSLEER. This CDR3 has 16 amino acids. The J segment lost 6 bases and the V segment lost 4 bases, leaving 4 bases of the junction unmatched. The CDR3 DNA sequence: TGCGCCAGCAGCCCCAGACTAGCGGGGGGGCCCGGGGAGCTGTTTTTT. This translates into CASSPRLAGGPGELFF.

The chain uses TRBV9 and TRBJ1-2; TRBD1 matches 8 bases. Germline V gene lookup returns CDR1 SGDLS and CDR2 YYNGEE. The CDR3 contains 17 residues. After removal of 1 base from V and 6 bases from J, the junction contained 14 bases not matched to a gene. The CDR3 loop reads CASSVRQGTLVRNGYTF. The CDR3 nucleotides read TGTGCCAGCAGCGTAAGACAGGGGACCCTCGTGAGGAATGGCTACACCTTC.

This clone was observed a few times. V gene TRBV9 combines with J gene TRBJ2-7, with TRBD2 identical over 11 bases. The V gene's germline CDR1 is SGDLS and CDR2 YYNGEE. CDR3 length: 14 residues. The V gene end was trimmed by 4 bases and the J gene end by 3 bases; junction bases not matched to a gene: 3. CDR3 in DNA: TGTGCCAGCAGCTTTAGCGGGAGGGACTACGAGCAGTACTTC. Protein sequence: CASSFSGRDYEQYF.

This clone was seen a single time. This chain joins TRBV5-4 and TRBJ1-1; no firm D call. V was clipped by 3 bases and J by 6 bases, with 24 bases between them. The germline V gene has CDR1 SGHNT and CDR2 YYREEE (reference sequence). This CDR3 is built from 17 residues. The CDR3 DNA sequence: TGTGCCAGCAGCTCGGGCGGGTTGGAGGCAGCATTGGCTGAAGCTTTCTTT. Translating gives CASSSGGLEAALAEAFF.

The rearrangement uses TRBV7-2 and TRBJ1-1; TRBD1 aligns across 8 bases. The junction had 5 bases not matched to a gene; V was cut back by 5 bases and J by 0 bases. This CDR3 contains 15 residues. Germline V gives CDR1 SGHTA, CDR2 FQGNSA. CDR3 region: CASSPGQGLNTEAFF. CDR3 in DNA: TGTGCCAGCAGCCCAGGACAGGGACTGAACACTGAAGCTTTCTTT.

The chain combines TRBV2 with TRBJ1-4, with 7 bases that match TRBD1. The V and J ends lost 8 bases and 8 bases, in that order; junction bases with no gene match: 11. CDR3 length equals 14 residues. Germline values: CDR1 SNHLY, CDR2 FYNNEI. The CDR3 loop is CASAGQVFGEKLFF. The CDR3 DNA sequence: TGTGCCAGCGCAGGACAGGTCTTCGGGGAAAAACTGTTTTTT.

The rearrangement links TRBV5-1 to TRBJ2-3; 11 bases are shared with TRBD1. J gave up 5 bases and V 4 bases, and 3 bases lay outside the gene matches. Germline CDR1 SGHRS, CDR2 YFSETQ. This CDR3 is built from 14 residues. The CDR3 region has the DNA TGCGCCAGCAGCGGGGGACAGGGGGGAGATACGCAGTATTTT. Amino acids: CASSGGQGGDTQYF. The variable domain in full, completed from reference TRBV5-1 and TRBJ2-3, reads KAGVTQTPRYLIKTRGQQVTLSCSPISGHRSVSWYQQTPGQGLQFLFEYFSETQRNKGNFPGRFSGRQFSNSRSEMNVSTLELGDSALYLCASSGGQGGDTQYFGPGTRLTVL.

The chain has TRBV27 and TRBJ2-5; 8 nucleotides line up with TRBD2. Germline assignment: CDR1 MNHEY and CDR2 SMNVEV (reference sequence). This CDR3 contains 14 residues. V dropped 6 bases and J dropped 1; count of bases not matched to a gene: 4. The DNA of the CDR3 is TGTGCCAGCAGCAACGGACTAGCCCAAGAGACCCAGTACTTC. Its translation: CASSNGLAQETQYF.

The rearrangement links TRBV5-1 to TRBJ2-5; 9 nucleotides align to TRBD2. J lost 2 bases, V lost 2 bases, and 4 bases had no gene match. This CDR3 has 15 amino acids. Germline loops: CDR1 SGHRS, CDR2 YFSETQ. This chain's CDR3 is CASSLFLAGQETQYF. For the CDR3, the DNA is TGCGCCAGCAGCTTATTTCTAGCGGGGCAAGAGACCCAGTACTTC.

The chain uses TRBV5-8 and TRBJ2-7, with D uncertain. V gave up 4 bases and J gave up 6 bases, with 11 bases separating them. CDR1 is SGHTS and CDR2 is YDEGEE in the germline V gene. CDR3 length equals 12 residues. CDR3 nucleotide sequence: TGTGCCAGCAGCAGCCCCCCCATCGAGCAGTACTTC. It encodes CASSSPPIEQYF.

The chain carries TRBV6-4 and TRBJ2-1, with D maybe TRBD2 (6 bases). Germline V gene lookup returns CDR1 MRHNA and CDR2 SNTAGT. The CDR3 runs to 15 residues. Trimming took 6 bases from V and 8 from J, leaving 20 bases between them. Written as DNA, the CDR3 is TGTGCCAGCAGCTCGGAGACGGGAGTCACTTATGAGCAGTTCTTC. Its protein product is CASSSETGVTYEQFF.

The CDR3 nucleotides are TGTGCCACCAGCCCAACCGGACAGGGAACAAAAAATGAAAAACTGTTTTTT. Protein: CATSPTGQGTKNEKLFF. The chain uses TRBV15 and TRBJ1-4; 8 nucleotides line up with TRBD1. The CDR3 is 17 residues long. V lost 5 bases, J lost 5 bases, and 13 bases stayed unmatched. Germline loops: CDR1 LNHNV, CDR2 YYDKDF (reference sequence).

This chain connects TRBV10-3 to TRBJ2-3, with D perhaps matching TRBD1 (5 bases). CDR1 is ENHRY and CDR2 is SYGVKD in the germline V gene. This CDR3 region has 17 residues. With 0 bases removed from V and 2 bases from J, the gap between germline ends came to 15 bases. For the CDR3, the DNA is TGTGCCATCAGTGAGTCGTTTGCAGGGAATCCCACAGATACGCAGTATTTT. It encodes CAISESFAGNPTDTQYF.

Note on this clone: Other nucleotide sequences in the sample specify the same CDR3. The chain carries TRBV7-3 and TRBJ1-2; possible D gene TRBD1, 5 bases. There are 16 residues in the CDR3. Germline CDR1 is SGHTA and CDR2 is FQGTGA. The V gene lost 1 base and the J gene lost 8 bases, with 20 bases spanning the gap. CDR3 protein: CASSLMGPGGRGGYTF. The DNA for the CDR3 is TGTGCCAGCAGCTTAATGGGGCCCGGGGGTCGGGGGGGCTACACCTTC.

This clone was detected only once. The chain joins TRBV4-1 to TRBJ1-4, with D possibly TRBD1 on 5 matching bases. CDR1 and CDR2 (germline): MGHRA, YSYEKL. The CDR3 length is 15 residues. The V and J ends lost 7 bases and 8 bases respectively, with 20 bases between them. CDR3 loop: CASKVFVGLREKLFF. As DNA, the CDR3 is TGCGCCAGCAAGGTTTTCGTGGGGCTCCGGGAAAAACTGTTTTTT.

V gene TRBV27 combines with J gene TRBJ1-2; TRBD1 agrees at 7 bases. Trimming took 3 bases from V and 7 from J; bases not matched to a gene: 2. Germline CDR1 is MNHEY and CDR2 is SMNVEV (reference sequence). The CDR3 loop spans 12 amino acids. CDR3 DNA sequence: TGTGCCAGCAGTTTGACAGGGTTTGGCTACACCTTC. Encoded protein: CASSLTGFGYTF.

V and J are TRBV7-2 and TRBJ1-1; TRBD1 aligns across 9 bases. V was pared by 8 bases and J by 0 bases, with 7 bases of the junction left unmatched. The germline gives CDR1 SGHTA, CDR2 FQGNSA. The CDR3 sequence is 15 residues long. CDR3 in amino acids: CASRTGATLNTEAFF. Here the CDR3 DNA reads TGTGCCAGCCGGACAGGGGCTACTCTGAACACTGAAGCTTTCTTT.

In this sample, this clone turned up once. The rearrangement links TRBV30 to TRBJ1-1; tentatively, D is TRBD1 (5 bases). Germline assignment: CDR1 GTSNPN and CDR2 SVGIG (reference sequence). CDR3 length equals 14 residues. Deletions cut 2 bases from V and 7 bases from J, with 17 bases between. The CDR3 is CAWSLLYGGGEAFF. Here the CDR3 DNA reads TGTGCCTGGAGTTTACTTTATGGGGGGGGTGAAGCTTTCTTT.

The chain joins TRBV6-6 to TRBJ1-3; a weak D match, TRBD1 (6 bases). Trimming shortened V by 7 bases and J by 0 bases, and 13 bases separated the two germline ends. The CDR3 sequence is 15 residues long. Germline V CDR1 and CDR2: MNHNY, SVGAGI (reference sequence). Here the CDR3 reads CASNQGPSSGNTIYF. CDR3 DNA sequence: TGTGCCAGCAATCAGGGGCCGAGCTCTGGAAACACCATATATTTT.